Listed below are T cell receptor beta chains from one sample, sequenced in a study of metastatic and nonmetastatic thyroid tumors. Via MiXCR, TCRdb re-called the PCR reads. Here the sample spans about 33,000 clones, about 18% being singletons. The sequenced sample consisted of blood. The receptors shown here come from a female donor with papillary thyroid cancer or a benign thyroid nodule (not recorded which). Some clones in this sample may be carry-over from other donors' samples. CDR3s leave out the opening cysteine and the closing phenylalanine or tryptophan. The order of the fields is V gene, J gene, CDR3 protein.

V gene: TRBV4-3
J gene: TRBJ2-7
CDR3 protein: PSSQETSVAYEQY

V gene: TRBV5-1
J gene: TRBJ1-6
CDR3 protein: ASSLSTSDNSPLY

V gene: TRBV5-4
J gene: TRBJ2-7
CDR3 protein: ASSLAGLAGGEQY

V gene: TRBV2
J gene: TRBJ2-3
CDR3 protein: ASSRGSSGGGTDTQY

V gene: TRBV7-2
J gene: TRBJ2-7
CDR3 protein: ASSRDGEAAYEQY

V gene: TRBV19
J gene: TRBJ1-1
CDR3 protein: ASSRSGCNTEAF

V gene: TRBV30
J gene: TRBJ1-1
CDR3 protein: AWSRQMNTEAF

V gene: TRBV5-1
J gene: TRBJ2-7
CDR3 protein: ASSPGDDPYEQY

V gene: TRBV20-1
J gene: TRBJ2-7
CDR3 protein: SAKPGQGTYEQY

V gene: TRBV7-2
J gene: TRBJ1-2
CDR3 protein: ASSTNVQGVYT

V gene: TRBV5-1
J gene: TRBJ2-5
CDR3 protein: ASSRGSNQETQY

V gene: TRBV6-5
J gene: TRBJ2-7
CDR3 protein: ANSSARQLPYEQY

V gene: TRBV29-1
J gene: TRBJ2-3
CDR3 protein: SVDPSTDTQY

V gene: TRBV19
J gene: TRBJ1-2
CDR3 protein: ASSMGAGYGYT

V gene: TRBV3-1
J gene: TRBJ1-2
CDR3 protein: ASSFGTGGFRNYGYT

V gene: TRBV3-1
J gene: TRBJ2-1
CDR3 protein: ASSQRYSGRAGEQF

V gene: TRBV6-2/TRBV6-3
J gene: TRBJ2-5
CDR3 protein: ASSYPRDREALSGGASTKETQY

V gene: TRBV12-5
J gene: TRBJ2-3
CDR3 protein: ASAFEGSTDTQY

V gene: TRBV7-6
J gene: TRBJ2-7
CDR3 protein: ASSLEAGSSYEQY

V gene: TRBV20-1
J gene: TRBJ1-1
CDR3 protein: SACDRSGYVAF

V gene: TRBV4-2
J gene: TRBJ2-5
CDR3 protein: ASSLGQELQETQY

V gene: TRBV7-9
J gene: TRBJ2-1
CDR3 protein: ASSLGPAVGNEQF

V gene: TRBV7-2
J gene: TRBJ2-7
CDR3 protein: ASSSPGLDYEQY

V gene: TRBV20-1
J gene: TRBJ1-6
CDR3 protein: SAGQPNSPLH

V gene: TRBV12-3/TRBV12-4
J gene: TRBJ1-1
CDR3 protein: ASSRDLSSGNEAF

V gene: TRBV7-8
J gene: TRBJ2-5
CDR3 protein: ASSLAGSGTRETQY

V gene: TRBV11-2
J gene: TRBJ2-7
CDR3 protein: ASSAASGTTVTYEQY

V gene: TRBV6-5
J gene: TRBJ1-1
CDR3 protein: ASSYSNMRGTEAF

V gene: TRBV6-1
J gene: TRBJ1-1
CDR3 protein: ASTRWTGVGDTEAF

V gene: TRBV5-6
J gene: TRBJ2-7
CDR3 protein: ASSLGDSYSYEQY

V gene: TRBV6-1
J gene: TRBJ1-6
CDR3 protein: ASSFGRVNSPLH

V gene: TRBV4-3
J gene: TRBJ2-7
CDR3 protein: ASSPSGGGMGALGSYEQY

V gene: TRBV30
J gene: TRBJ1-1
CDR3 protein: AWGAGANTEAF

V gene: TRBV3-1
J gene: TRBJ2-1
CDR3 protein: ASRHSWRNNNEQF

V gene: TRBV27
J gene: TRBJ2-5
CDR3 protein: ASSLLRSGLAVETQY

V gene: TRBV20-1
J gene: TRBJ1-5
CDR3 protein: SAIQYGGQPQH

V gene: TRBV5-5
J gene: TRBJ1-1
CDR3 protein: ASSPRGGRDTEAF

V gene: TRBV7-2
J gene: TRBJ1-2
CDR3 protein: ASSLGNTAGEGYT

V gene: TRBV9
J gene: TRBJ1-1
CDR3 protein: ASSGDGQGFNEAF

V gene: TRBV11-2
J gene: TRBJ2-7
CDR3 protein: ASSSDRYTTSCEQY

V gene: TRBV6-1
J gene: TRBJ2-7
CDR3 protein: ASSPGTGVDEQY

V gene: TRBV12-3/TRBV12-4
J gene: TRBJ2-1
CDR3 protein: ASILEVEQF

V gene: TRBV7-2
J gene: TRBJ1-2
CDR3 protein: ASSHGRYGYT

V gene: TRBV2
J gene: TRBJ2-7
CDR3 protein: ASRRRFYEQY

V gene: TRBV6-1
J gene: TRBJ2-5
CDR3 protein: ASSEGLAPRETQY

V gene: TRBV6-1
J gene: TRBJ1-2
CDR3 protein: ASSASGDYGYT

V gene: TRBV20-1
J gene: TRBJ1-5
CDR3 protein: SARGNQPQH

V gene: TRBV19
J gene: TRBJ1-2
CDR3 protein: ASSRTKTGASYGYT

V gene: TRBV28
J gene: TRBJ2-3
CDR3 protein: ASRGGSEDTQY

V gene: TRBV19
J gene: TRBJ2-7
CDR3 protein: ASSIRRDEQY

V gene: TRBV13
J gene: TRBJ2-2
CDR3 protein: ASSWRLAGGDANTGELF

V gene: TRBV9
J gene: TRBJ2-7
CDR3 protein: ASSVGGVAASYEQY

V gene: TRBV6-4
J gene: TRBJ1-1
CDR3 protein: ASSDLPGNTEAF

V gene: TRBV7-7
J gene: TRBJ2-1
CDR3 protein: ASSLVASSYNEQF

V gene: TRBV3-1
J gene: TRBJ2-3
CDR3 protein: ASSQDLQLADTQY

V gene: TRBV6-1
J gene: TRBJ2-1
CDR3 protein: ASSGTSESGEQF

V gene: TRBV20-1
J gene: TRBJ1-1
CDR3 protein: SARQGPGGAF

V gene: TRBV30
J gene: TRBJ2-5
CDR3 protein: AWSAQGPDPQY

V gene: TRBV6-4
J gene: TRBJ2-1
CDR3 protein: ASKVGARSDEQF